The source of this T cell receptor (beta chain) is a study of shared clonotypes between healthy human individuals. Study-level background: CD4 naive and memory got three plates each, CD8 naive two, CD8 memory one.

The method was immunoSEQ multiplex PCR; TCRdb's version includes in-frame clones alone and lacks a portion of them. The table records 1.5 million to 1.9 million clones, under 99% of them present only once. The study's findings and limits: Researchers found naive subsets generally carried larger estimated richness than memory subsets.

Comment on this clone: What it binds is unknown.

V was pared by 0 bases and J by 10 bases, with 16 bases between. CDR3 size: 15 residues. In germline, CDR1 is SGHRS, CDR2 YFSETQ. The receptor was derived from a young man in good health. Sequenced: naive CD4+ T cells sorted from blood. As to subset: CD45RA+ positively selected. This chain uses TRBV5-1 with TRBJ2-2, with a tentative D call TRBD1 (5 bases). CDR3 sequence reads: CASSLGQSRGPELFF. DNA of the CDR3: TGCGCCAGCAGCTTGGGACAGAGTAGAGGACCGGAGCTGTTTTTT. The whole variable domain, filled in from reference TRBV5-1 and TRBJ2-2, reads KAGVTQTPRYLIKTRGQQVTLSCSPISGHRSVSWYQQTPGQGLQFLFEYFSETQRNKGNFPGRFSGRQFSNSRSEMNVSTLELGDSALYLCASSLGQSRGPELFFGEGSRLTVL.